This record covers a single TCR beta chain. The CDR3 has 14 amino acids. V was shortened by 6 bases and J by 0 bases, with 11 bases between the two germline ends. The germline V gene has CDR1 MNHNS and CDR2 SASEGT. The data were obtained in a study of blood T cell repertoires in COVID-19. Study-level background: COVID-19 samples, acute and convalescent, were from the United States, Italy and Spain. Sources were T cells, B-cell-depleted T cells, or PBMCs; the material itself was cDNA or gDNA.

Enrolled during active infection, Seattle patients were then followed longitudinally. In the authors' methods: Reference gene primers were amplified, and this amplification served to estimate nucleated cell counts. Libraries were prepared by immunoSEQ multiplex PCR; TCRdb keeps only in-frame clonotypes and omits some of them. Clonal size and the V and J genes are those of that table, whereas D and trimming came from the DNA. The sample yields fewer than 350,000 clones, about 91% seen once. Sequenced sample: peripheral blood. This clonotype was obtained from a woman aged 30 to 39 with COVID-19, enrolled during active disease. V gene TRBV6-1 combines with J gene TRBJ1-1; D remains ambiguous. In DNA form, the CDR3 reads TGTGCCAGCAGGTCCAGCGCACTGAACACTGAAGCTTTCTTT. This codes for CASRSSALNTEAFF.